Listed below are T cell receptor beta chains from one sample, sequenced in a study of cytomegalovirus exposure and HLA in healthy donors. Sequencing used immunoSEQ multiplex PCR; TCRdb keeps in-frame clones, though not all of them. The profile shows fewer than 200,000 clones, 65% to 90% of them singletons. The sequenced sample consisted of PBMCs. These receptors originate from a human donor in good health. CDR3s include the opening cysteine and the closing phenylalanine or tryptophan. D genes are given only for firm matches. A row's size may be missing; if present it is once, few, many or a size class.

clone_size: NA; v_call: TRBV11-2; j_call: TRBJ2-7; d_call: NA; cdr3_nt: TGTGCCAGCAGCTTCACAGGGTCCCACGAGCAGTACTTC; cdr3_aa: CASSFTGSHEQYF
clone_size: NA; v_call: TRBV4-2; j_call: TRBJ2-7; d_call: NA; cdr3_nt: TGTGCCAGCAGCCAAGATTCACCAGGGGGGTCCTACGAGCAGTACTTC; cdr3_aa: CASSQDSPGGSYEQYF
clone_size: NA; v_call: TRBV6-1; j_call: TRBJ1-1; d_call: NA; cdr3_nt: TGTGCCAGTAACAGGGTAGGTGCGACTGAAGCTTTCTTT; cdr3_aa: CASNRVGATEAFF
clone_size: NA; v_call: TRBV27; j_call: TRBJ1-2; d_call: TRBD1; cdr3_nt: TGTGCCAGCAGCAAAACCGGACAGGCGGGCTATGGCTACACCTTC; cdr3_aa: CASSKTGQAGYGYTF
clone_size: NA; v_call: TRBV5-6; j_call: TRBJ2-7; d_call: TRBD1; cdr3_nt: TGTGCCAGCAGCTTGACGGACAGGCACTACGAGCAGTACTTC; cdr3_aa: CASSLTDRHYEQYF
clone_size: NA; v_call: TRBV5-6; j_call: TRBJ2-4; d_call: TRBD2; cdr3_nt: TGTGCCAGCAGCTCACTAGCGGGGGGAGGGGGGAACATTCAGTACTTC; cdr3_aa: CASSSLAGGGGNIQYF
clone_size: NA; v_call: TRBV5-1; j_call: TRBJ1-6; d_call: NA; cdr3_nt: TGCGCCAGCAGCTACTTACAGGACAGCAAAAATTCACCCCTCCACTTT; cdr3_aa: CASSYLQDSKNSPLHF
clone_size: NA; v_call: TRBV5-1; j_call: TRBJ2-1; d_call: NA; cdr3_nt: TGCGCCAGCAGCTTCTCCCGGCAAACTCACCAGGCTTTACAGGAACAGGTCCCCAAGGAGCAGTTCTTC; cdr3_aa: CASSFSRQTHQALQEQVPKEQFF
clone_size: NA; v_call: TRBV10-1; j_call: TRBJ2-3; d_call: TRBD2; cdr3_nt: TGCGCCAGCAGTGAGGGGACTAGCGTAGATACGCAGTATTTT; cdr3_aa: CASSEGTSVDTQYF
clone_size: NA; v_call: TRBV11-2; j_call: TRBJ1-1; d_call: TRBD1; cdr3_nt: TGTGCCAGCACCGGAGGGGGCGAATACACTGAAGCTTTCTTT; cdr3_aa: CASTGGGEYTEAFF
clone_size: NA; v_call: TRBV19; j_call: TRBJ1-2; d_call: TRBD1; cdr3_nt: TGTGCCAGTAGTATAGCCGACAGGGGCGCCTATGGCTACACCTTC; cdr3_aa: CASSIADRGAYGYTF
clone_size: NA; v_call: TRBV7-9; j_call: TRBJ2-7; d_call: NA; cdr3_nt: TGTGCCAGCAGCTTAGCAGGGGGCTACGAGCAGTACTTC; cdr3_aa: CASSLAGGYEQYF
clone_size: NA; v_call: TRBV2; j_call: TRBJ2-7; d_call: TRBD1; cdr3_nt: TGTGCCAGCGGGGGACAGGGGGAGGTAGGCGAGCAGTACTTC; cdr3_aa: CASGGQGEVGEQYF
clone_size: NA; v_call: TRBV4-3; j_call: TRBJ2-5; d_call: TRBD2; cdr3_nt: TGCGCCAGCAGCGCCGGACTAGCGGGGGACCAAGAGACCCAGTACTTC; cdr3_aa: CASSAGLAGDQETQYF
clone_size: NA; v_call: TRBV4-1; j_call: TRBJ1-1; d_call: TRBD1; cdr3_nt: TGCGCCAGCAGCCAAGTTCCACAGGGGAGGACGGCTTTCTTT; cdr3_aa: CASSQVPQGRTAFF
clone_size: NA; v_call: TRBV6-6; j_call: TRBJ1-5; d_call: TRBD1; cdr3_nt: TGTGCCAGCAGCCAGGACAGGGGTTATCAGCCCCAGCATTTT; cdr3_aa: CASSQDRGYQPQHF
clone_size: NA; v_call: TRBV5-1; j_call: TRBJ2-3; d_call: TRBD2; cdr3_nt: TGCGCCAGCAGCTTGGAAGCGGGGGAGGATACGCAGTATTTT; cdr3_aa: CASSLEAGEDTQYF
clone_size: NA; v_call: TRBV4-3; j_call: TRBJ2-3; d_call: TRBD2; cdr3_nt: TGCGCCAGCAGCCGGTTGGGCCCGGGGGGGGGAGATACGCAGTATTTT; cdr3_aa: CASSRLGPGGGDTQYF
clone_size: NA; v_call: TRBV5-1; j_call: TRBJ2-3; d_call: TRBD2; cdr3_nt: TGCGCCAGCAGCCCCACGGGGGGGGGAAGAGATACGCAGTATTTT; cdr3_aa: CASSPTGGGRDTQYF
clone_size: NA; v_call: TRBV6-6; j_call: TRBJ2-7; d_call: TRBD1; cdr3_nt: TGTGCCAGCAGCACACAGGGGGACTCCTACGAGCAGTACTTC; cdr3_aa: CASSTQGDSYEQYF
clone_size: NA; v_call: TRBV4-1; j_call: TRBJ1-2; d_call: TRBD1; cdr3_nt: TGCGCCAGCAGGGGACAGCGATATTCTAACTATGGCTACACCTTC; cdr3_aa: CASRGQRYSNYGYTF
clone_size: NA; v_call: TRBV7-2; j_call: TRBJ2-5; d_call: NA; cdr3_nt: TGTGCCAGCAGCTTAGCAATCGGGGAGACCCAGTACTTC; cdr3_aa: CASSLAIGETQYF
clone_size: NA; v_call: TRBV7-9; j_call: TRBJ1-2; d_call: NA; cdr3_nt: TGTGCCAGCAGCTTAGACGGCAGGGTATTTTTTGGCTACACCTTC; cdr3_aa: CASSLDGRVFFGYTF
clone_size: NA; v_call: TRBV7-9; j_call: TRBJ2-7; d_call: NA; cdr3_nt: TGTGCCAGCAGCTTCCACTACGAGCAGTACTTC; cdr3_aa: CASSFHYEQYF
clone_size: once; v_call: TRBV6-1; j_call: TRBJ1-6; d_call: TRBD1; cdr3_nt: TGTGCCAGCAGTGAACCGCAGGGGGTTATACCCCTCCACTTT; cdr3_aa: CASSEPQGVIPLHF
clone_size: NA; v_call: TRBV13; j_call: TRBJ1-1; d_call: NA; cdr3_nt: TGTGCCAGCAGCTTAGGGAGGGGGAAGACTGAAGCTTTCTTT; cdr3_aa: CASSLGRGKTEAFF
clone_size: NA; v_call: TRBV2; j_call: TRBJ2-2; d_call: TRBD2; cdr3_nt: TGTGCCAGCAAACTTACGACTAGCAGTAACACCGGGGAGCTGTTTTTT; cdr3_aa: CASKLTTSSNTGELFF
clone_size: NA; v_call: TRBV19; j_call: TRBJ1-5; d_call: TRBD1; cdr3_nt: TGTGCCAGTAGTACCTTCGGACAGGGTGGTCAGCCCCAGCATTTT; cdr3_aa: CASSTFGQGGQPQHF
clone_size: NA; v_call: TRBV4-3; j_call: TRBJ2-5; d_call: TRBD2; cdr3_nt: TGCGCCAGCAGCCAAGAAGCCCGGACTAGCTATGAGACCCAGTACTTC; cdr3_aa: CASSQEARTSYETQYF
clone_size: NA; v_call: TRBV6-5; j_call: TRBJ1-6; d_call: NA; cdr3_nt: TGTGCCAGCAGTTACCTCGGCGTTGGGGGCACTTCACCCCTCCACTTT; cdr3_aa: CASSYLGVGGTSPLHF
clone_size: NA; v_call: TRBV10-2; j_call: TRBJ1-1; d_call: NA; cdr3_nt: TGCGCCAGCAGCGCAGGCGCTGAAGCTTTCTTT; cdr3_aa: CASSAGAEAFF
clone_size: NA; v_call: TRBV7-6; j_call: TRBJ1-5; d_call: NA; cdr3_nt: TGTGCCAGCAGCTTAGAACCAGGGAATCAGCCCCAGCATTTT; cdr3_aa: CASSLEPGNQPQHF
clone_size: NA; v_call: TRBV4-2; j_call: TRBJ1-4; d_call: NA; cdr3_nt: TGTGCCAGCAGCCCTAGGGGTGAAAAACTGTTTTTT; cdr3_aa: CASSPRGEKLFF
clone_size: NA; v_call: TRBV25-1; j_call: TRBJ1-5; d_call: NA; cdr3_nt: TGTGCCAGCAGTCCGGACAGTCATAGCAATCAGCCCCAGCATTTT; cdr3_aa: CASSPDSHSNQPQHF
clone_size: few; v_call: TRBV7-9; j_call: TRBJ2-3; d_call: NA; cdr3_nt: TGTGCCAGCAGCTTAGAATCACTGTTCACAGATACGCAGTATTTT; cdr3_aa: CASSLESLFTDTQYF
clone_size: NA; v_call: TRBV6-5; j_call: TRBJ2-7; d_call: NA; cdr3_nt: TGTGCCAGCAGTTATGAGGGGGTGCCCTACGAGCAGTACTTC; cdr3_aa: CASSYEGVPYEQYF
clone_size: NA; v_call: TRBV25-1; j_call: TRBJ1-2; d_call: NA; cdr3_nt: TGTGCCAGCAGTGAATATGGGCAGGGGCTGGAGTATGGCTACACCTTC; cdr3_aa: CASSEYGQGLEYGYTF
clone_size: few; v_call: TRBV6-1; j_call: TRBJ2-1; d_call: NA; cdr3_nt: TGTGCCAGCACCCTCGACGAGGAACGCAATGAGCAGTTCTTC; cdr3_aa: CASTLDEERNEQFF
clone_size: NA; v_call: TRBV6-5; j_call: TRBJ2-7; d_call: NA; cdr3_nt: TGTGCCAGCAGTTACCGGTACGAGCAGTACTTC; cdr3_aa: CASSYRYEQYF
clone_size: NA; v_call: TRBV7-8; j_call: TRBJ2-1; d_call: TRBD1; cdr3_nt: TGTGCCAGCAGCTTAGGCCGTAGGACAGGCATTTACCACTACAATGAGCAGTTCTTC; cdr3_aa: CASSLGRRTGIYHYNEQFF
clone_size: NA; v_call: TRBV5-3; j_call: TRBJ1-1; d_call: TRBD1; cdr3_nt: TGTGCCAGAAGCCCGACAGGGACTGAAGCTTTCTTT; cdr3_aa: CARSPTGTEAFF
clone_size: NA; v_call: TRBV15; j_call: TRBJ2-7; d_call: TRBD2; cdr3_nt: TGTGCCACCAGCAGAGACGGCCCGGGGCTAGCGGGGGCCGAGCAGTACTTC; cdr3_aa: CATSRDGPGLAGAEQYF
clone_size: NA; v_call: TRBV19; j_call: TRBJ2-5; d_call: NA; cdr3_nt: TGTGCCAGTAGTATCATTCCTAGGGGTGAAGAGACCCAGTACTTC; cdr3_aa: CASSIIPRGEETQYF
clone_size: NA; v_call: TRBV4-1; j_call: TRBJ2-7; d_call: NA; cdr3_nt: TGCGCCAGCAGCCAAACGCGGGGGCGGGGATACGAGCAGTACTTC; cdr3_aa: CASSQTRGRGYEQYF
clone_size: NA; v_call: TRBV6-4; j_call: TRBJ2-3; d_call: TRBD2; cdr3_nt: TGTGCCAGCAGTGGGCTAGCGGGGGGCGGGACAGATACGCAGTATTTT; cdr3_aa: CASSGLAGGGTDTQYF
clone_size: NA; v_call: TRBV5-1; j_call: TRBJ2-7; d_call: NA; cdr3_nt: TGCGCCAGCAGGTCCGGACAGTCCTACGAGCAGTACTTC; cdr3_aa: CASRSGQSYEQYF
clone_size: NA; v_call: TRBV7-2; j_call: TRBJ1-5; d_call: TRBD1; cdr3_nt: TGTGCCAGCAGCTTGGGACCGGGACAGGGGGCATATCAGCCCCAGCATTTT; cdr3_aa: CASSLGPGQGAYQPQHF
clone_size: NA; v_call: TRBV3-1/TRBV3-2; j_call: TRBJ1-4; d_call: NA; cdr3_nt: TGTGCTAGACTGAGTAAGTGTTTT; cdr3_aa: CARLSKCF
clone_size: few; v_call: TRBV4-3; j_call: TRBJ2-3; d_call: NA; cdr3_nt: TGCGCCAGCAGCCAACGGGGGGCCGAGGCAGATACGCAGTATTTT; cdr3_aa: CASSQRGAEADTQYF
clone_size: NA; v_call: TRBV12-5; j_call: TRBJ1-4; d_call: NA; cdr3_nt: TGTGCTAGTGGTTTGGTGCTGACAGGCGGACGAGCAACTAATGAAAAACTGTTTTTT; cdr3_aa: CASGLVLTGGRATNEKLFF